The rows below give T cell receptor beta chains drawn from one sample of a study of T cells in Graves' hyperthyroidism and ophthalmopathy. TCRdb re-called the multiplex PCR reads with MiXCR, one entry per CDR3 protein. The table includes a few hundred thousand distinct CDR3 sequences, 15% to 20% detected once. Sequenced sample: blood. These receptors were taken from a woman aged 60-70 years with Graves' ophthalmopathy. CDR3s include the opening cysteine and the closing phenylalanine or tryptophan. Each record gives: D gene, V gene, clone size, J gene, CDR3 DNA, CDR3 protein. A D gene is named only where the DNA matches it firmly. Expanded clones get a size class; other rows say once, few or many, or leave the size out.

D: -
V: TRBV4-2
size: -
J: TRBJ1-2
DNA: TGTGCCAGCAGCCAAGATGCGGCGTCAGAAGGCTACACCTTC
CDR3: CASSQDAASEGYTF

D: -
V: TRBV28
size: many
J: TRBJ2-7
DNA: TGTGCCAGCAGTCCCTATGGGGTATCCTACGAGCAGTACTTC
CDR3: CASSPYGVSYEQYF

D: TRBD1
V: TRBV5-1
size: -
J: TRBJ1-6
DNA: TGCGCCAGCAGCTTGAAGTCGACAGGGGGCTCGTCCTATAATTCACCCCTCCACTTT
CDR3: CASSLKSTGGSSYNSPLHF

D: -
V: TRBV4-2
size: -
J: TRBJ2-3
DNA: TGTGCCAGCAGCCAAGATTTCCCTAGCGCTGATACGCAGTATTTT
CDR3: CASSQDFPSADTQYF

D: -
V: TRBV7-9
size: many
J: TRBJ2-1
DNA: TGTGCCAGCAGCTTTCACTACAATGAGCAGTTCTTC
CDR3: CASSFHYNEQFF

D: -
V: TRBV20-1
size: many
J: TRBJ2-5
DNA: TGCAGTGCTAGAGGGACCGATAACCTAAATTACTTC
CDR3: CSARGTDNLNYF

D: -
V: TRBV20-1
size: -
J: TRBJ2-7
DNA: TGCAGTGTGAACAGCCGATCCTACGAGCAGTACTTC
CDR3: CSVNSRSYEQYF

D: TRBD2
V: TRBV11-1
size: many
J: TRBJ2-1
DNA: TGTGCCAGCAGCTTACAACTAGCGGGAAGTACTGAGCAGTTCTTC
CDR3: CASSLQLAGSTEQFF

D: TRBD1
V: TRBV2
size: many
J: TRBJ1-5
DNA: TGTGCCAGCAGTCAGGACAGGGGAAGGGGTCAGCCCCAGCATTTT
CDR3: CASSQDRGRGQPQHF

D: TRBD1
V: TRBV5-1
size: many
J: TRBJ1-5
DNA: TGCGCCAGCAGCTTGGGGACCCGGACAGGGTCTGGCGGGCCCCAGCATTTT
CDR3: CASSLGTRTGSGGPQHF

D: TRBD2
V: TRBV29-1
size: many
J: TRBJ2-7
DNA: TGCAGCGCCTGGGACGGATTAGGACTAGCTAACGAGCAGTACTTC
CDR3: CSAWDGLGLANEQYF

D: -
V: TRBV5-1
size: many
J: TRBJ2-7
DNA: TGCGCCAGCAGCTTAACAGGGCCGAAGAACGAGCAGTACTTC
CDR3: CASSLTGPKNEQYF

D: -
V: TRBV6-2/TRBV6-3
size: few
J: TRBJ1-1
DNA: TGTGCCAGCACCGGGGGTAACTTCGAAGAGGGGGGCTTACTCACTGAAGCTTTCTTT
CDR3: CASTGGNFEEGGLLTEAFF

D: -
V: TRBV9
size: -
J: TRBJ1-2
DNA: TGTGCCAGCAGCGCAACCGGGACGGGGGTAGGTGGCTACACCTTC
CDR3: CASSATGTGVGGYTF

D: -
V: TRBV5-1
size: many
J: TRBJ2-1
DNA: TGCGCCAGCAGCTTGGGGTTCGGGGACCTTAGGGACGATGAGCAGTTCTTC
CDR3: CASSLGFGDLRDDEQFF

D: -
V: TRBV20-1
size: -
J: TRBJ2-3
DNA: TGCAGTGCCCTTGGGACCACCTCCACAGATACGCAGTATTTT
CDR3: CSALGTTSTDTQYF

D: -
V: TRBV9
size: few
J: TRBJ2-6
DNA: TGTGCCAGCAGCGTAGGTGACGCCTTCTCTGGGGCCAACGTCCTGACTTTC
CDR3: CASSVGDAFSGANVLTF

D: TRBD2
V: TRBV4-2
size: few
J: TRBJ2-3
DNA: TGTGCCAGCAGCCAAGTTGACGGGGGGAACTCAGATACGCAGTATTTT
CDR3: CASSQVDGGNSDTQYF

D: -
V: TRBV19
size: many
J: TRBJ1-1
DNA: TGTGCCAGCAAAGAGGGGGACCTACAGGCCGGGGACGCTTTCTTT
CDR3: CASKEGDLQAGDAFF

D: -
V: TRBV12-3/TRBV12-4
size: many
J: TRBJ1-5
DNA: TGTGCCAGCAGTTTAAAGGGGTACAATCAGCCCCAGCATTTT
CDR3: CASSLKGYNQPQHF

D: -
V: TRBV20-1
size: few
J: TRBJ1-3
DNA: TGCAGTGCCCGGATGGGAGGAAACACCATATATTTT
CDR3: CSARMGGNTIYF

D: -
V: TRBV20-1
size: few
J: TRBJ1-2
DNA: TGCAGTGCCAAAGAAACAGGTGAATATGGCTACACCTTC
CDR3: CSAKETGEYGYTF

D: TRBD1
V: TRBV5-1
size: -
J: TRBJ1-4
DNA: TGCGCCAGCAGCCCGGACGGGCAGGGGGCTGGGGAAAAACTGTTTTTT
CDR3: CASSPDGQGAGEKLFF

D: -
V: TRBV3-1
size: many
J: TRBJ1-2
DNA: TGTGCCAGCAGCCGAGCAGGGACCGTTGGTGGCTACACCTTC
CDR3: CASSRAGTVGGYTF

D: -
V: TRBV7-2
size: many
J: TRBJ2-5
DNA: TGTGCCAGCAGCGCTAGCGACGGTTTGGGGACCCAGTACTTC
CDR3: CASSASDGLGTQYF

D: -
V: TRBV10-3
size: many
J: TRBJ1-1
DNA: TGTGCCATCAGTGACCCGACACGCTCCACTGAAGCTTTCTTT
CDR3: CAISDPTRSTEAFF

D: TRBD2
V: TRBV2
size: many
J: TRBJ2-1
DNA: TGTGCCAGCAACGTAAGAGAACTAGCGGGGGGCCGCTCCTACAATGAGCAGTTCTTC
CDR3: CASNVRELAGGRSYNEQFF

D: TRBD2
V: TRBV24-1
size: -
J: TRBJ2-1
DNA: TGTGCCACCAGTGATTTACCCCCCTCTAGCGGGAGTCCGGATGAGCAGTTCTTC
CDR3: CATSDLPPSSGSPDEQFF

D: -
V: TRBV5-1
size: -
J: TRBJ1-4
DNA: TGCGCCAGCAGCTTGGCCATTTTTCAGGGAGGTAATGAAAAACTGTTTTTT
CDR3: CASSLAIFQGGNEKLFF

D: -
V: TRBV5-8
size: many
J: TRBJ1-2
DNA: TGTGCCAGCAGCTTGGTACAGGCATACTATGGCTACACCTTC
CDR3: CASSLVQAYYGYTF

D: TRBD1
V: TRBV5-1
size: many
J: TRBJ1-6
DNA: TGCGCCAGCAGCGACCGGGACAGCAATTCACCCCTCCACTTT
CDR3: CASSDRDSNSPLHF

D: TRBD1
V: TRBV28
size: -
J: TRBJ2-7
DNA: TGTGCCAGCAGTGGCCGGGACAGGGCCTACGAGCAGTACTTC
CDR3: CASSGRDRAYEQYF

D: -
V: TRBV11-2
size: many
J: TRBJ1-2
DNA: TGTGCCAGCAGCAACCGGGGGAATGCTTATGGCTACACCTTC
CDR3: CASSNRGNAYGYTF

D: TRBD1
V: TRBV2
size: many
J: TRBJ2-5
DNA: TGTGCCAGCAGTCGAATGACAGGGGGCAATTTCCAAGAGACCCAGTACTTC
CDR3: CASSRMTGGNFQETQYF

D: -
V: TRBV6-2/TRBV6-3
size: few
J: TRBJ2-2
DNA: TGTGCCAGCAGTTACCGGGACTACACCGGGGAGCTGTTTTTT
CDR3: CASSYRDYTGELFF

D: -
V: TRBV12-3/TRBV12-4
size: many
J: TRBJ2-3
DNA: TGTGCCAGCAGTTTAGAAGCGGCTAGCACAGATACGCAGTATTTT
CDR3: CASSLEAASTDTQYF

D: -
V: TRBV6-1
size: many
J: TRBJ2-7
DNA: TGTGCCAGCAGCCAGGACATCTACTCCTACGAGCAGTACTTC
CDR3: CASSQDIYSYEQYF